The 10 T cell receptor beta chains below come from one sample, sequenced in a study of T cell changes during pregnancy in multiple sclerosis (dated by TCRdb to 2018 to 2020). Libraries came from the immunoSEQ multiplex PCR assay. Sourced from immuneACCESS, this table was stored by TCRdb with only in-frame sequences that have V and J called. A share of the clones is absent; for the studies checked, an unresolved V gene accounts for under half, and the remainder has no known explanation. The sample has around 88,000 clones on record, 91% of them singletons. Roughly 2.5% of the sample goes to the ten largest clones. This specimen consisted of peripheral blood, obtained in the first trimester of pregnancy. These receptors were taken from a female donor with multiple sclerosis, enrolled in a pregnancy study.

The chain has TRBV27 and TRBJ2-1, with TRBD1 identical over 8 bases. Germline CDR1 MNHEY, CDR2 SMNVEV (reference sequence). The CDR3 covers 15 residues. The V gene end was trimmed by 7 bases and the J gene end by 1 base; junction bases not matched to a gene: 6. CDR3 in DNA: TGTGCCAGCAACTTCAGGGGGCTTTCCTACAATGAGCAGTTCTTC. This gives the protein CASNFRGLSYNEQFF.

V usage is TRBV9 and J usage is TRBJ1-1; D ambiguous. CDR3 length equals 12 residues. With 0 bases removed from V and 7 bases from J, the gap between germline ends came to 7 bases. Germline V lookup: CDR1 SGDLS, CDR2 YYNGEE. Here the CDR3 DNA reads TGTGCCAGCAGCGTAGGGGCAGATGAAGCTTTCTTT. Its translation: CASSVGADEAFF.

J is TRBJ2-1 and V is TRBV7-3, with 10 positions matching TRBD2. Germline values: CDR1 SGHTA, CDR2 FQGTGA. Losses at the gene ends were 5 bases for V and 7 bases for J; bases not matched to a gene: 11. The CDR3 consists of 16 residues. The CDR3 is CASSRASGRSVNEQFF. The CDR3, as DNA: TGTGCCAGCAGCCGGGCTAGCGGGAGATCAGTGAATGAGCAGTTCTTC.

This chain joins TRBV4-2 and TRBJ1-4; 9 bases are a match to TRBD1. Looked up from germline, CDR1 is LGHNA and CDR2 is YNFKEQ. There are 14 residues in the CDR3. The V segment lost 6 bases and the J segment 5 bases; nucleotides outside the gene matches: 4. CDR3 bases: TGTGCCAGCAGTCCCGGGACAGGGAATGAAAAACTGTTTTTT. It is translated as CASSPGTGNEKLFF.

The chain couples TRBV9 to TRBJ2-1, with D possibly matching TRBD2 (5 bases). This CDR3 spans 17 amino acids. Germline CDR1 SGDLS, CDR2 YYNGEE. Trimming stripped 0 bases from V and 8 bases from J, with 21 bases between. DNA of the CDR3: TGTGCCAGCAGCGTAGTGATTTTGGGTGAGGGTCGGGATGAGCAGTTCTTC. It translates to CASSVVILGEGRDEQFF.

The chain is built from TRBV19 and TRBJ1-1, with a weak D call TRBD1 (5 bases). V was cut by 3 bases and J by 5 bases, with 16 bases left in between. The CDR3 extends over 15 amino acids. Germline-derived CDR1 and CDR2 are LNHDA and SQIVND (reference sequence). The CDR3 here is CASSMQSGFLTEAFF. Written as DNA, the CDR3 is TGTGCCAGTAGTATGCAATCAGGGTTCCTTACTGAAGCTTTCTTT.

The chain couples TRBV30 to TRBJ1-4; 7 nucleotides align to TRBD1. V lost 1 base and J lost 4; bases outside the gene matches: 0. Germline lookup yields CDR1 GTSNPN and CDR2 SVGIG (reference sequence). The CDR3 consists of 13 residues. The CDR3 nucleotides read TGTGCCTGGAGTGACAGGGGTAATGAAAAACTGTTTTTT. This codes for CAWSDRGNEKLFF.

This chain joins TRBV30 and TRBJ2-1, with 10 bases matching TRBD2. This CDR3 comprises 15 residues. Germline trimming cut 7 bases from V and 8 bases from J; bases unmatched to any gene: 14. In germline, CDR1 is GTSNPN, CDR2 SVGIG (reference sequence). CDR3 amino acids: CAFYSRERGGHEQFF. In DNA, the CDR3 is TGTGCCTTCTACTCCCGGGAGCGGGGGGGCCATGAGCAGTTCTTC.

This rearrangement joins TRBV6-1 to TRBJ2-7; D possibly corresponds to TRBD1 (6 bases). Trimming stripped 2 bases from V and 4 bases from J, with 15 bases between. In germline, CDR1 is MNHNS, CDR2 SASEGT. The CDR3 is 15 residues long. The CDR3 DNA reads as TGTGCCAGCAGTGAATCATTGGGCAGGGGTTACGAGCAGTACTTC. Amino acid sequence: CASSESLGRGYEQYF.

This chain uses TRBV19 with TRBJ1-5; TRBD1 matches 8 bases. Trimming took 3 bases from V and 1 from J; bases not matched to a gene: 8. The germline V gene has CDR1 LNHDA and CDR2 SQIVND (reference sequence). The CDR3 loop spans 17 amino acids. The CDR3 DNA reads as TGTGCCAGTAGTATCCTGGCAGGGGGCATGAGCAATCAGCCCCAGCATTTT. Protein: CASSILAGGMSNQPQHF. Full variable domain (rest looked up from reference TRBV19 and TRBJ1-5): DGGITQSPKYLFRKEGQNVTLSCEQNLNHDAMYWYRQDPGQGLRLIYYSQIVNDFQKGDIAEGYSVSREKKESFPLTVTSAQKNPTAFYLCASSILAGGMSNQPQHFGDGTRLSIL.